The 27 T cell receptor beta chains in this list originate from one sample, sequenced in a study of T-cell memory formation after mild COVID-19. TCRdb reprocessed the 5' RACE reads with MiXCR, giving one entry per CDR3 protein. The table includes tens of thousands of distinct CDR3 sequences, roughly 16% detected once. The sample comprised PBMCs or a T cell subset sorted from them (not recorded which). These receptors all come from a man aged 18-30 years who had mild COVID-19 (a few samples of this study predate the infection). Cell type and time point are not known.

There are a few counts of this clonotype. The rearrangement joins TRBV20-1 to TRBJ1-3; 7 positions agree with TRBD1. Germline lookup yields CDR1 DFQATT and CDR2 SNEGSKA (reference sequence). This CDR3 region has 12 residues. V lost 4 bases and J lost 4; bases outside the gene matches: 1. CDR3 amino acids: CSAMTGGNTIYF. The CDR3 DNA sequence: TGCAGTGCTATGACAGGGGGAAACACCATATATTTT.

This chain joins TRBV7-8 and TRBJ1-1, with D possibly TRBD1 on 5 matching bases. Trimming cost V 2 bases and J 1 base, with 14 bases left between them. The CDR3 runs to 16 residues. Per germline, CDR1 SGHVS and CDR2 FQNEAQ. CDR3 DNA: TGTGCCAGCAGCTTATCATATTGGGGGTCGAACACTGAAGCTTTCTTT. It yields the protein CASSLSYWGSNTEAFF. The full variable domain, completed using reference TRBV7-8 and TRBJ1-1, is GAGVSQSPRYKVAKRGQDVALRCDPISGHVSLFWYQQALGQGPEFLTYFQNEAQLDKSGLPSDRFFAERPEGSVSTLKIQRTQQEDSAVYLCASSLSYWGSNTEAFFGQGTRLTVV.

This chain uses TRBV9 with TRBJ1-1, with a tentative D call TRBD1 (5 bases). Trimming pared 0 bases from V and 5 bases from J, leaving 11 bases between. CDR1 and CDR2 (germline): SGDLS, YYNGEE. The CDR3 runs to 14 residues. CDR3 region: CASSVVPTETEAFF. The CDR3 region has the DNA TGTGCCAGCAGCGTAGTTCCGACAGAGACTGAAGCTTTCTTT.

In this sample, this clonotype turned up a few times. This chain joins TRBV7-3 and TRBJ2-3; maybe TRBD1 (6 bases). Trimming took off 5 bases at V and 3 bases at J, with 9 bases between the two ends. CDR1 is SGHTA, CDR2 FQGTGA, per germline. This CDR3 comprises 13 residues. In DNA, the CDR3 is TGTGCCAGCAGCAGGACAGAAACAGATACGCAGTATTTT. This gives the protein CASSRTETDTQYF.

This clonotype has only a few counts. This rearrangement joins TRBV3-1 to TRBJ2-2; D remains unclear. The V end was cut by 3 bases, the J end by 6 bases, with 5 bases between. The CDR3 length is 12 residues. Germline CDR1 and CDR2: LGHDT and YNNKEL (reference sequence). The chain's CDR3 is CASSHGAGELFF. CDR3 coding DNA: TGTGCCAGCAGCCATGGGGCCGGGGAGCTGTTTTTT.

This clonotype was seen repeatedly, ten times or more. CDR3 DNA: TGTGCCAGCAGTGATCCGACTAGCGGGGGGGATACGCAGTATTTT. Amino acids: CASSDPTSGGDTQYF. The rearrangement uses TRBV25-1 and TRBJ2-3, with 13 nucleotides matching TRBD2. CDR1 MGHDK and CDR2 SYGVNS come from the germline V gene. J was trimmed by 6 bases and V by 3 bases; bases with no gene match: 3. This CDR3 spans 15 amino acids.

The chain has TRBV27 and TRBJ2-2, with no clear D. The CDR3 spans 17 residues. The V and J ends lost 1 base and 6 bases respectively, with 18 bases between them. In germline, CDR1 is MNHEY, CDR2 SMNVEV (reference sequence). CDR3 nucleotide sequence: TGTGCCAGCAGTTTATTAATGGGTTACCGAAACGCCGGGGAGCTGTTTTTT. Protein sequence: CASSLLMGYRNAGELFF.

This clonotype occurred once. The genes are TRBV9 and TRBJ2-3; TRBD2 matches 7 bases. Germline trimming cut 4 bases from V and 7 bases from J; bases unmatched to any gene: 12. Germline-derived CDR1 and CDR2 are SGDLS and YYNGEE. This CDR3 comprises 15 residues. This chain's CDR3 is CASSFASGARHTQYF. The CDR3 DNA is TGTGCCAGCAGCTTCGCAAGCGGGGCCCGGCATACGCAGTATTTT.

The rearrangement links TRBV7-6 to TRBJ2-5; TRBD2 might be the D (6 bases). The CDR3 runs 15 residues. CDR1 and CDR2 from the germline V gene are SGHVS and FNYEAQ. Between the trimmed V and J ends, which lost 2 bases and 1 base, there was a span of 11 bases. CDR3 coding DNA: TGTGCCAGCAGCTTATGGGGGGAAATCCAAGAGACCCAGTACTTC. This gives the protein CASSLWGEIQETQYF.

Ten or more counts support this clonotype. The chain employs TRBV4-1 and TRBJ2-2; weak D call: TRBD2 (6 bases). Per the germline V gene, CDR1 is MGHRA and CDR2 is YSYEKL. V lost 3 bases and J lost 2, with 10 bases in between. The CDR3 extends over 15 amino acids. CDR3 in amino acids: CASSQIAVNTGELFF. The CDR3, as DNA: TGCGCCAGCAGCCAGATAGCGGTTAACACCGGGGAGCTGTTTTTT.

CDR3 DNA: TGTGCCAGCAGCCTCCCGACTAGCGGGGAAGGGACCACACACAATGAGCAGTTCTTC. It is translated as CASSLPTSGEGTTHNEQFF. The V gene is TRBV7-9, the J gene TRBJ2-1, with 11 bases identical to TRBD2. Germline values: CDR1 SEHNR, CDR2 FQNEAQ (reference sequence). The ends lost 5 bases at V and 5 bases at J; junction bases unmatched: 17. The CDR3 sequence is 19 residues long.

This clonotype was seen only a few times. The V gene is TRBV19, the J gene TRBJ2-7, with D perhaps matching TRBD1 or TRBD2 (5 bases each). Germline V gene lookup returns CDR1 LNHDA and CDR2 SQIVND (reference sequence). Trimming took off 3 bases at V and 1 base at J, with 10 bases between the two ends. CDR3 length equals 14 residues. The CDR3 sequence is CASSIGTPSYEQYF. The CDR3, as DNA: TGTGCCAGTAGTATTGGGACGCCTTCCTACGAGCAGTACTTC. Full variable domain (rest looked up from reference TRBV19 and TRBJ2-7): DGGITQSPKYLFRKEGQNVTLSCEQNLNHDAMYWYRQDPGQGLRLIYYSQIVNDFQKGDIAEGYSVSREKKESFPLTVTSAQKNPTAFYLCASSIGTPSYEQYFGPGTRLTVT.

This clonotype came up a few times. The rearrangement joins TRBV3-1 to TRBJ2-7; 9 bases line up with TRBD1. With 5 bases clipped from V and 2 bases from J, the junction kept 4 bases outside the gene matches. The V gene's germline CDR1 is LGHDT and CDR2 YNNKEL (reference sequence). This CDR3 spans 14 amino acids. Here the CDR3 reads CASSYRTGAYEQYF. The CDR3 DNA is TGTGCCAGCAGCTACCGGACAGGGGCCTACGAGCAGTACTTC.

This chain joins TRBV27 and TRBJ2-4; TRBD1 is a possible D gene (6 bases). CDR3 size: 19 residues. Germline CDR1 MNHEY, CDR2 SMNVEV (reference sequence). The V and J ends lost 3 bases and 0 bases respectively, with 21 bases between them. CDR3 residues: CASSFSGYMGQLAKNIQYF. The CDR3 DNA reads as TGTGCCAGCAGTTTCAGCGGTTACATGGGACAACTAGCCAAAAACATTCAGTACTTC.

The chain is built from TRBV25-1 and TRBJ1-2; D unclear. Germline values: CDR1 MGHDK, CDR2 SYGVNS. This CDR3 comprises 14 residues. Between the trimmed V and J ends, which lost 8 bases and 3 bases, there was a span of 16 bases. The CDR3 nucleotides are TGTGCCAGCGGGGATACAGAAACTCACTATGGCTACACCTTC. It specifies CASGDTETHYGYTF.

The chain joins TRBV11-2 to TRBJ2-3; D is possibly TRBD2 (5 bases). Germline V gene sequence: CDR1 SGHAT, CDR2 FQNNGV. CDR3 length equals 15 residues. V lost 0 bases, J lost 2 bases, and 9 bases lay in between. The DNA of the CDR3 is TGTGCCAGCAGCTTAGACGGGGTTAACACAGATACGCAGTATTTT. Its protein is CASSLDGVNTDTQYF.

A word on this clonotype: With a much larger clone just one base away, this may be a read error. The CDR3 nucleotides are TGTGCCAGCAGCTTATCCGGAGACGAGCAGTACTTC. Encoded protein: CASSLSGDEQYF. The rearrangement links TRBV7-9 to TRBJ2-7, with no clear D. The V end lost 2 bases, the J end lost 5 bases, and 7 bases lay between the germline ends. This CDR3 is 12 amino acids long. Per the germline V gene, CDR1 is SEHNR and CDR2 is FQNEAQ (reference sequence).

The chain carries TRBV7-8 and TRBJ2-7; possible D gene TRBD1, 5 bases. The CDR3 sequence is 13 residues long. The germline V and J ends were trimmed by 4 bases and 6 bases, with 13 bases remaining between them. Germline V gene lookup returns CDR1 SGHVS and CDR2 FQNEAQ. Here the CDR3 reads CASSSPEQGEQYV. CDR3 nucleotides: TGTGCCAGCAGCTCCCCGGAGCAGGGCGAGCAGTACGTC.

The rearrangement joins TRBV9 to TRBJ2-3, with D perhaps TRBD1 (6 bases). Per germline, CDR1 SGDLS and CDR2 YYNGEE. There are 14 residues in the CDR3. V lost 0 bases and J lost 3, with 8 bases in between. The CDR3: CASSVGRGTDTQYF. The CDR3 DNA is TGTGCCAGCAGCGTAGGCAGGGGTACAGATACGCAGTATTTT.

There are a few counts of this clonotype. The CDR3 bases are TGTGCCAGCAGTTACCGTGGACAGGCCGGCTCTGGAAACACCATATATTTT. Its translation: CASSYRGQAGSGNTIYF. The J gene is TRBJ1-3, the V gene TRBV6-5; 7 positions match TRBD1. Per the germline V gene, CDR1 is MNHEY and CDR2 is SVGAGI. The trim removed 2 bases at V and 0 bases at J, leaving 7 bases unmatched. This CDR3 spans 17 amino acids.

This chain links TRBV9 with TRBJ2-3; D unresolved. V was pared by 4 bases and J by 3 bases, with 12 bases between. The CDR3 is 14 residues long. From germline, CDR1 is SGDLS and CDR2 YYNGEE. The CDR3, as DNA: TGTGCCAGCAGCCCCCCCCTGGGGACAGATACGCAGTATTTT. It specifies CASSPPLGTDTQYF.

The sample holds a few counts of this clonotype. The DNA for the CDR3 is TGTGCCACCACGCCACTCGGGACATGGAACACTGAAGCTTTCTTT. Protein product: CATTPLGTWNTEAFF. The chain employs TRBV19 and TRBJ1-1; D is possibly TRBD1 (6 bases). The CDR3 runs 15 residues. Germline CDR1 and CDR2: LNHDA and SQIVND (reference sequence). V was cut by 10 bases and J by 1 base, with 19 bases left in between.

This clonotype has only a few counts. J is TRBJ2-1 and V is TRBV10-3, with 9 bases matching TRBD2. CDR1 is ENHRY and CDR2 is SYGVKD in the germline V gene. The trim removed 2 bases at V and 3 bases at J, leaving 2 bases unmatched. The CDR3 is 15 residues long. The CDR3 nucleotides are TGTGCCATCAGTGAGGCTAGCGGGGTCTACAATGAGCAGTTCTTC. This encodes CAISEASGVYNEQFF.

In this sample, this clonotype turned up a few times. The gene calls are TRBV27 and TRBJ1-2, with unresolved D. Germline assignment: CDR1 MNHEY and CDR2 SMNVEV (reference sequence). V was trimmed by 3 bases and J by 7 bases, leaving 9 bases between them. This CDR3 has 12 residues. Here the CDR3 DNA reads TGTGCCAGCAGTTTCGGGTCTGGTGGCTACACCTTC. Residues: CASSFGSGGYTF.

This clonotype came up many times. Here the CDR3 DNA reads TGTGCCAGCAGTCCGAACTCCTACGAGCAGTACTTC. Translated, it gives CASSPNSYEQYF. V and J are TRBV27 and TRBJ2-7; no clear D gene. The length of the CDR3 is 12 residues. The V and J ends lost 5 bases and 0 bases respectively, with 5 bases between them. Germline lookup yields CDR1 MNHEY and CDR2 SMNVEV (reference sequence).

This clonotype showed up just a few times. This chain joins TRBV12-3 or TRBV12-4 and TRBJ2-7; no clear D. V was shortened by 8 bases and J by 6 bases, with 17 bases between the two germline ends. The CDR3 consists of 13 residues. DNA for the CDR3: TGTGCCAGCCGCCGTGGCCTGGTCGGCGAGCAGTACTTC. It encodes CASRRGLVGEQYF.

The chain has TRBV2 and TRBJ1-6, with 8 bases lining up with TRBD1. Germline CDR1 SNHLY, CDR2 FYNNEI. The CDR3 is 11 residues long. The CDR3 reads CGTGRNSPLHF. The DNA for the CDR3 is TGTGGGACAGGGAGAAATTCACCCCTCCACTTT.